This T cell receptor beta chain was sequenced for a study of tissue T cells after allogeneic stem cell transplantation (dated by TCRdb to the early 2020s). For the wider study: The study profiled TCR beta repertoires in many tissues obtained from research autopsies of patients with and without GVHD, and also in mouse models of GVHD. The human part of the study was a prospective observational study with no blinding and no randomization.

Reading from cysteine to phenylalanine, the CDR3 counts 13 amino acids. Part of the CDR3 DNA is given, 36 bases translated from base 1. From a lookup of the germline V gene, CDR1 and CDR2 are SGHND and FRSKSL. Trimming takes 6 bases off V and 7 bases off J; junction bases not matched to a gene: 4. Of note for this clone: Its antigen is still unknown. In this entry, gene names and germline sequences are mouse ones. The DNA ends 1 residue before the CDR3 does, and the rest of the CDR3 is filled in from the germline J gene.

The protocol used for the library was the immunoSEQ multiplex PCR assay. Adaptive Biotechnologies performed TCRbeta CDR3 sequencing at survey depth and reported CDR3 sequences, V/J genes, productive frequency, and template counts. Amplification of TCR beta CDR3 regions was performed from genomic DNA rather than from RNA. As for the authors' bioinformatics: Jensen-Shannon divergence was used to quantify pairwise repertoire overlap between tissues, with a value of 1 indicating complete divergence and a value of 0 indicating identical repertoires. Based on pairwise JSD values, tissues were grouped by single-linkage agglomerative hierarchical clustering, and the results were shown as dendrograms. GLIPH2 was applied to all patient samples using simulation_depth 1000, kmer_min_depth 3, and cdr3_length_cutoff 8, and only groups with more than two unique CDR3s were retained. A standardized tissue-overlap score extrapolated Jaccard GLIPH-group overlap across patients to a standard repertoire size of 1000 clones. Linear mixed-effect models, with tissue included as a fixed effect and individual included as a random effect, were used to assess associations of diversity with clinical or experimental variables. TCRdb carries this immuneACCESS record with in-frame sequences only. Its versions omit some clonotypes, under half of them owing to an unresolved V gene in the studies checked, with the rest unexplained. V and J calls and clone size follow that table, whereas D and trimming were derived from the DNA. In this sample the table shows about 9,000 clones, around 33% of which occur a single time. The ten largest account for approximately 3.3% of the sample.

The research as a whole found: A small and clinically heterogeneous patient cohort was studied, and sampling depth was acknowledged as a limitation. The study did not determine which tissue TCRs were alloreactive or antigen-specific, and some clones might have been persisting host cells. In both patients and mice, T cells from blood and spleen covered only a limited part of the TCR repertoire found in tissues. Few T cell clones were found to be shared across patients, but shared repertoire signatures across patients were revealed in a tissue-specific fashion by motif-based clustering. Within patients, how anatomically similar tissues were was a major factor shaping TCR repertoire composition, regardless of disease or transplant status.

In light of the paper, this sample's time point label describes: mouse harvest day 14 after allogeneic transplant. Mouse grafts consisting of 10^7 T-cell-depleted bone marrow cells combined with 10^6 splenic CD5+ T cells were administered by tail vein injection. To model GVHD in mice, a major MHC-mismatch B6 (H2b) into BALB/c (H2d) model was used, and tissues were profiled at day 7 or 14. On day 7 or 14 post-transplant, mouse tissues and retro-orbital blood were harvested with separate sterile tools for each animal, and livers were flushed beforehand. Before genomic DNA isolation with the DNeasy Blood & Tissue Kit, mouse tissues were minced using razor blades in buffered saline.

Sequences were obtained from skin. The TCR originated in a female BALB/c mouse given C57BL/6 T cells with graft-versus-host disease after an allogeneic hematopoietic cell transplant. This receptor chain uses TRBV15 and TRBJ2-7, and TRBD2 aligns with 12 junction nucleotides. The CDR3 region: CASSGTGGREQYF. Incomplete CDR3 DNA: TGTGCCAGCAGCGGGACTGGGGGGAGGGAACAGTAC.